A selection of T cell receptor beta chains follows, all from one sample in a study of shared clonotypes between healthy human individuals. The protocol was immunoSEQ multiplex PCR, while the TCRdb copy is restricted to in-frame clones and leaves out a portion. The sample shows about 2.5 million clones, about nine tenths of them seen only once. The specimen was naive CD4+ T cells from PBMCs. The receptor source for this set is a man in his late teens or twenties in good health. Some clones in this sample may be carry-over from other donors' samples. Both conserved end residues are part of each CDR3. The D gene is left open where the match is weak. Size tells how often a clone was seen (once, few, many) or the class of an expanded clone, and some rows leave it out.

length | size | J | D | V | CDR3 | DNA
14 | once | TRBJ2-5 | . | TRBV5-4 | CASSGWGDGETQYF | TGTGCCAGCAGCGGGTGGGGGGATGGCGAGACCCAGTACTTC
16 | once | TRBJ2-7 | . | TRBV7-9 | CASSPRPGGTLYEQYF | TGTGCCAGCAGCCCCCGCCCCGGCGGTACACTGTACGAGCAGTACTTC
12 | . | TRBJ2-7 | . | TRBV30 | CAWSGGVYEQYF | TGTGCCTGGAGTGGGGGTGTCTACGAGCAGTACTTC
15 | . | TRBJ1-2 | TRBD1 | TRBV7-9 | CASSLDRPSNYGYTF | TGTGCCAGCAGCTTGGACAGGCCCTCTAACTATGGCTACACCTTC
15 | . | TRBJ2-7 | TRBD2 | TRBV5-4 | CASTLGLAAPYEQYF | TGTGCCAGCACCCTAGGGCTAGCGGCCCCCTACGAGCAGTACTTC
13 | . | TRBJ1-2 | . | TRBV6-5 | CASSYVRDYGYTF | TGTGCCAGCAGTTACGTCAGGGACTATGGCTACACCTTC
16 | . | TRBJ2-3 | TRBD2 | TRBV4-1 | CASSLQSSGRANTQYF | TGCGCCAGCAGCCTTCAGTCTAGCGGGAGGGCCAATACGCAGTATTTT
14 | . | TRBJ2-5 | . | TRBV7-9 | CASARRGLSETQYF | TGTGCCAGCGCCCGAAGGGGCTTATCAGAGACCCAGTACTTC
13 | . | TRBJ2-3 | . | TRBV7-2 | CASSLRDLDTQYF | TGTGCCAGCAGCCTGAGGGACTTAGATACGCAGTATTTT
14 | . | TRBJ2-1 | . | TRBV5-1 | CASSFSQSYNEQFF | TGCGCCAGCAGCTTCTCACAGAGCTACAATGAGCAGTTCTTC
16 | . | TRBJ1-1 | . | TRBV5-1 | CASSSGQRWVNTEAFF | TGCGCCAGCAGCTCTGGACAGAGGTGGGTGAACACTGAAGCTTTCTTT
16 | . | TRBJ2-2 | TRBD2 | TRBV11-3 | CASSPGLALSAGELFF | TGTGCCAGCAGCCCGGGACTAGCACTTAGTGCCGGGGAGCTGTTTTTT
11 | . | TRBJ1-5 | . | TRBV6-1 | CASSEGQPQHF | TGTGCCAGCAGTGAGGGCCAGCCCCAGCATTTT
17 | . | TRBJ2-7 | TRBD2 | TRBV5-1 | CASSHPLAGGTTYEQYF | TGCGCCAGCAGCCACCCCCTAGCGGGAGGGACAACCTACGAGCAGTACTTC
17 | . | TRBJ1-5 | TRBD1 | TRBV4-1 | CASSLRTGADSNQPQHF | TGCGCCAGCAGCCTAAGGACAGGGGCCGATAGCAATCAGCCCCAGCATTTT
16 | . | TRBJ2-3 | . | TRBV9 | CASSVAPTASTDTQYF | TGTGCCAGCAGCGTAGCTCCGACAGCTAGCACAGATACGCAGTATTTT
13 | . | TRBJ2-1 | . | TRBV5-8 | CASSLWANNEQFF | TGTGCCAGCAGCTTGTGGGCTAACAATGAGCAGTTCTTC
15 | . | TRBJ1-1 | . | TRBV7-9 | CASSSGWRDNTEAFF | TGTGCCAGCAGCTCCGGGTGGCGGGACAACACTGAAGCTTTCTTT
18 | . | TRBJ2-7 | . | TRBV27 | CASSFYDSRGRLVYEQYF | TGTGCCAGCAGTTTCTACGACTCCCGGGGGCGCTTAGTCTACGAGCAGTACTTC
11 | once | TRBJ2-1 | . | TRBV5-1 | CASSLTGEQFF | TGCGCCAGCAGCCTAACGGGAGAGCAGTTCTTC
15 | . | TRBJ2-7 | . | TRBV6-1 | CASSEVWGASDEQYF | TGTGCCAGCAGTGAAGTATGGGGGGCATCTGACGAGCAGTACTTC
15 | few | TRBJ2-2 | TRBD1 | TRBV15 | CATSPGQGYTGELFF | TGTGCCACCAGCCCGGGACAGGGATACACCGGGGAGCTGTTTTTT
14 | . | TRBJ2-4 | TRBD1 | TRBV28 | CATRDSQSKNIQYF | TGTGCCACCAGGGACAGTCAGTCCAAAAACATTCAGTACTTC
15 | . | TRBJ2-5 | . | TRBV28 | CASSFPGLLQETQYF | TGTGCCAGCAGTTTCCCCGGCCTTCTCCAAGAGACCCAGTACTTC
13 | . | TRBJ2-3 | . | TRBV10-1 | CASGRSTTDTQYF | TGCGCCAGCGGCAGGAGCACCACCGATACGCAGTATTTT
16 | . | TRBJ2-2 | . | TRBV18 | CASSPLSPTNTGELFF | TGTGCCAGCTCACCTTTATCACCGACTAACACCGGGGAGCTGTTTTTT
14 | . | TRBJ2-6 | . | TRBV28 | CASSYSSGANVLTF | TGTGCCAGCAGTTACAGCTCTGGGGCCAACGTCCTGACTTTC
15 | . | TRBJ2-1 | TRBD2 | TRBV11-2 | CASSLRPSGTDEQFF | TGTGCCAGCAGCTTAAGGCCTAGCGGGACGGATGAGCAGTTCTTC
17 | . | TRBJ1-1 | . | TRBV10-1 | CASSEVNGRAGLTEAFF | TGCGCCAGCAGTGAGGTCAACGGGAGGGCGGGACTCACTGAAGCTTTCTTT
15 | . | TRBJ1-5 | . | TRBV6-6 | CASRDGAAVNQPQHF | TGTGCCAGCAGGGACGGGGCAGCTGTTAATCAGCCCCAGCATTTT
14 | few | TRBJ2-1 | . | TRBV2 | CASSINLSSNEQFF | TGTGCCAGCAGCATCAACCTTTCCAGCAATGAGCAGTTCTTC
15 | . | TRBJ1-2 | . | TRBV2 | CASSPEAGANYGYTF | TGTGCCAGCAGTCCAGAAGCTGGAGCTAACTATGGCTACACCTTC
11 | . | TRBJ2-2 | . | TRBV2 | CASRQEGGLFF | TGTGCCAGCAGACAGGAAGGGGGGCTGTTTTTT
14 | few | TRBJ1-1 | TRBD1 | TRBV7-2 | CASSVSTGSTEAFF | TGTGCCAGCAGCGTATCGACAGGGAGCACTGAAGCTTTCTTT
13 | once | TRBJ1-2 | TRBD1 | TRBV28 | CASSPDRGGGYTF | TGTGCCAGCAGCCCTGACAGGGGAGGGGGCTACACCTTC
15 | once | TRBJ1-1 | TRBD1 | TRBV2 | CASSPQGNLNTEAFF | TGTGCCAGCAGCCCACAGGGGAACCTTAACACTGAAGCTTTCTTT
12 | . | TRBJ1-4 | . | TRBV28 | CASSLGGEKLFF | TGTGCCAGCAGTCTGGGGGGAGAAAAACTGTTTTTT
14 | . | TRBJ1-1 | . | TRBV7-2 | CASTANQGFTEAFF | TGTGCCAGCACCGCCAATCAGGGGTTTACTGAAGCTTTCTTT
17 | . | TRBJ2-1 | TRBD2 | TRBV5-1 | CASSLAVDLAGYNEQFF | TGCGCCAGCAGCTTGGCCGTAGACCTAGCGGGTTACAATGAGCAGTTCTTC
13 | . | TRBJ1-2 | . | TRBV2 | CASSPSPSRGYTF | TGTGCCAGCAGCCCCTCGCCCTCTCGGGGCTACACCTTC
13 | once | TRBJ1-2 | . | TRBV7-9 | CASSLPRTEGYTF | TGTGCCAGCAGCTTACCTCGGACGGAAGGCTACACCTTC
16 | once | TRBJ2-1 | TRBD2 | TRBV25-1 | CASSSFLAGGENEQFF | TGTGCCAGCAGTTCTTTCCTAGCGGGAGGGGAGAATGAGCAGTTCTTC
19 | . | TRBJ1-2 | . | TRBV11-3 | CASSLTPPLSGAANYGYTF | TGTGCCAGCAGCTTAACCCCCCCTTTATCGGGGGCCGCTAACTATGGCTACACCTTC
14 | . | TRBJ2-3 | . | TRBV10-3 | CAISDWLSTDTQYF | TGTGCCATCAGTGATTGGTTAAGCACAGATACGCAGTATTTT
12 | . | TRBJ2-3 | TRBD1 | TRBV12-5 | CASGLEPGQKYF | TGTGCTAGTGGTTTGGAACCGGGACAGAAGTATTTT
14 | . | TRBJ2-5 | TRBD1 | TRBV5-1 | CASGKAGGGETQYF | TGCGCCAGCGGCAAGGCAGGGGGCGGAGAGACCCAGTACTTC
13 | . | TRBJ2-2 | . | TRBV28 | CASSSQGTGELFF | TGTGCCAGCAGTTCGCAGGGGACCGGGGAGCTGTTTTTT
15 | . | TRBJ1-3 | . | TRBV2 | CASSEGLNSGNTIYF | TGTGCCAGCAGCGAGGGACTGAACTCTGGAAACACCATATATTTT
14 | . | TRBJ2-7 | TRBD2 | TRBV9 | CASSVLAASYEQYF | TGTGCCAGCAGCGTACTAGCGGCTTCCTACGAGCAGTACTTC
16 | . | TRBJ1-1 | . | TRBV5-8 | CASSPFGGLGDTEAFF | TGTGCCAGCAGCCCCTTTGGGGGGCTGGGGGACACTGAAGCTTTCTTT
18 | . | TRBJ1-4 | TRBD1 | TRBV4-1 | CASSRWDRGRTTNEKLFF | TGCGCCAGCAGCCGGTGGGACAGGGGGCGGACAACTAATGAAAAACTGTTTTTT
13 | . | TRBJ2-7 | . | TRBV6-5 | CASSTQDSYEQYF | TGTGCCAGCAGTACTCAGGACAGCTACGAGCAGTACTTC
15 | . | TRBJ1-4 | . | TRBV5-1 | CASSLANQGGEKLFF | TGCGCCAGCAGCTTGGCGAATCAGGGAGGTGAAAAACTGTTTTTT
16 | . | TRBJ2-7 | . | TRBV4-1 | CASSPKIASRTYEQYF | TGCGCCAGCAGCCCCAAGATTGCTAGCAGGACCTACGAGCAGTACTTC
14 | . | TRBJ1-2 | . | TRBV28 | CASSSTGFLYGYTF | TGTGCCAGCAGTTCCACAGGCTTCCTCTATGGCTACACCTTC
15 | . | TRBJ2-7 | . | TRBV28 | CASSPPGPTDYEQYF | TGTGCCAGCAGTCCACCGGGACCAACGGACTACGAGCAGTACTTC
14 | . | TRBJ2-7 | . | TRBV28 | CASSPAGSTYEQYF | TGTGCCAGCAGTCCGGCTGGCAGTACCTACGAGCAGTACTTC
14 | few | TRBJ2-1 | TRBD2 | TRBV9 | CASSRGLGYNEQFF | TGTGCCAGCAGCCGTGGACTAGGTTACAATGAGCAGTTCTTC
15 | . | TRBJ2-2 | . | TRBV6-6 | CASSYKGRSTGELFF | TGTGCCAGCAGTTACAAAGGCAGGAGCACCGGGGAGCTGTTTTTT
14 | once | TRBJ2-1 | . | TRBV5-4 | CASFRQSSYNEQFF | TGTGCCAGCTTTCGACAGAGCTCCTACAATGAGCAGTTCTTC